What follows are 18 T cell receptor beta chains derived from one specimen sequenced in a study of cytomegalovirus exposure and HLA in healthy donors. 60 Vbeta and 13 Jbeta primers were used in PCR. Profiled with immunoSEQ multiplex PCR; TCRdb holds only in-frame clones, not every one. In the table there are more than 85,000 clones, roughly 80% of which are singletons. Sequenced: PBMCs. All receptors derive from a man aged 40-55 years in good health and CMV-seronegative.

The gene calls are TRBV5-6 and TRBJ1-2; the D gene is possibly TRBD1 (6 bases). The V gene's germline CDR1 is SGHDT and CDR2 YYEEEE. The V gene lost 4 bases and the J gene lost 4 bases, with 17 bases spanning the gap. This CDR3 has 15 residues. The CDR3 loop reads CASSPTSQGIYGYTF. The DNA of the CDR3 is TGTGCCAGCAGCCCGACCTCGCAGGGGATCTATGGCTACACCTTC.

This chain links TRBV18 with TRBJ2-3; D is ambiguous. Germline lookup yields CDR1 KGHSH and CDR2 LQKENI. The CDR3 is 13 residues long. The V end was cut by 2 bases, the J end by 0 bases, with 3 bases between. CDR3 DNA sequence: TGTGCCAGCTCACCATTAAGCACAGATACGCAGTATTTT. Translating it yields CASSPLSTDTQYF.

This clone appeared a single time. The gene calls are TRBV6-1 and TRBJ1-2; D gene ambiguous. CDR1 is MNHNS and CDR2 is SASEGT in the germline V gene. The CDR3 sequence is 11 residues long. Trimming pared 6 bases from V and 6 bases from J, leaving 8 bases between. The CDR3 nucleotides are TGTGCCAGCAGCGTGGTAGATGGCTACACCTTC. It codes for CASSVVDGYTF.

The chain joins TRBV4-3 to TRBJ1-2, with a tentative D call TRBD1 (6 bases). Germline V gene data show CDR1 as LGHNA and CDR2 as YSLEER. The CDR3 loop spans 13 amino acids. V dropped 3 bases and J dropped 2 bases, with 7 bases sitting between them. The CDR3 DNA is TGCGCCAGCAGCCATACAGGGAACTATGGCTACACCTTC. Its protein product is CASSHTGNYGYTF.

V usage is TRBV5-1 and J usage is TRBJ1-5; D is unresolved. The CDR3 spans 13 residues. V was clipped by 4 bases and J by 3 bases, with 8 bases between them. Germline V gene data show CDR1 as SGHRS and CDR2 as YFSETQ. The CDR3 loop is CASSNGPNQPQHF. CDR3 coding DNA: TGCGCCAGCAGCAACGGTCCCAATCAGCCCCAGCATTTT.

With respect to this clone: Other DNA sequences in the sample encode the same CDR3. The V and J genes are TRBV2 and TRBJ2-7, with D possibly TRBD1 on 5 matching bases. Germline loops: CDR1 SNHLY, CDR2 FYNNEI. The germline V and J ends were trimmed by 4 bases and 2 bases, with 9 bases remaining between them. The CDR3 spans 13 residues. CDR3 nucleotides: TGTGCCAGCAGTGTGGGGCGAACCTACGAGCAGTACTTC. Encoded protein: CASSVGRTYEQYF.

The rearrangement uses TRBV19 and TRBJ2-1; 10 bases line up with TRBD2. J was trimmed by 8 bases and V by 5 bases; bases with no gene match: 6. Looked up from germline, CDR1 is LNHDA and CDR2 is SQIVND (reference sequence). The CDR3 is made up of 14 amino acids. The CDR3 bases are TGTGCCAGTAGTGACAGCGGGGGGGACTATGAGCAGTTCTTC. As protein: CASSDSGGDYEQFF.

In this sample, this clone turned up a few times. This chain uses TRBV6-5 with TRBJ2-5, with 12 bases fitting TRBD2. This CDR3 region has 15 residues. Germline V CDR1 and CDR2: MNHEY, SVGAGI. The junction had 8 bases not matched to a gene; V was cut back by 0 bases and J by 12 bases. The CDR3 DNA follows: TGTGCCAGCAGTTACTCGGGAACTAGCGGGGGGTCTAAGTACTTC. Encoded protein: CASSYSGTSGGSKYF.

The chain has TRBV19 and TRBJ2-4, with TRBD1 matching 7 bases. Germline assignment: CDR1 LNHDA and CDR2 SQIVND (reference sequence). The CDR3 sequence is 14 residues long. Trimming removed 7 bases from V and 5 bases from J; junction bases left unmatched: 8. CDR3 sequence reads: CASTIRGGENIQYF. The CDR3 DNA sequence: TGTGCCAGTACTATTAGAGGGGGCGAAAACATTCAGTACTTC.

In this sample, this clone turned up once. The chain recombines TRBV7-3 with TRBJ2-5; a weak D match, TRBD2 (7 bases). Germline-derived CDR1 and CDR2 are SGHTA and FQGTGA. Between the trimmed V and J ends, which lost 1 base and 5 bases, there was a span of 14 bases. The CDR3 covers 15 residues. DNA for the CDR3: TGTGCCAGCAGCTTAAGTGACGGGGGGCGGGAGACCCAGTACTTC. Translating gives CASSLSDGGRETQYF. Variable domain in full (rest from reference TRBV7-3 and TRBJ2-5): GAGVSQTPSNKVTEKGKYVELRCDPISGHTALYWYRQSLGQGPEFLIYFQGTGAADDSGLPNDRFFAVRPEGSVSTLKIQRTERGDSAVYLCASSLSDGGRETQYFGPGTRLLVL.

The CDR3 DNA follows: TGCGCCAGCAGCTTGTCGAGTTTCACAGATACGCAGTATTTT. It yields the protein CASSLSSFTDTQYF. This chain joins TRBV5-1 and TRBJ2-3; D is ambiguous. The CDR3 is made up of 14 amino acids. V was clipped by 1 base and J by 2 bases, with 8 bases between them. CDR1 is SGHRS and CDR2 is YFSETQ in the germline V gene.

CDR3 in DNA: TGTGCCATCAGTGACAGATCCTACGAGCAGTACTTC. This sequence encodes CAISDRSYEQYF. This rearrangement joins TRBV10-3 to TRBJ2-7; no clear D gene. V was cut by 3 bases and J by 1 base, with 4 bases left in between. The CDR3 has 12 residues. Germline loops: CDR1 ENHRY, CDR2 SYGVKD.

V usage is TRBV9 and J usage is TRBJ1-1, with no clear D. V lost 1 base to trimming and J lost 1 base, with 5 bases between them. The CDR3 has 13 amino acids. Germline V gene lookup returns CDR1 SGDLS and CDR2 YYNGEE. CDR3 sequence (DNA): TGTGCCAGCAGCGTACGGGGGAACACTGAAGCTTTCTTT. It encodes CASSVRGNTEAFF. Full variable domain (missing parts from reference TRBV9 and TRBJ1-1): DSGVTQTPKHLITATGQRVTLRCSPRSGDLSVYWYQQSLDQGLQFLIQYYNGEERAKGNILERFSAQQFPDLHSELNLSSLELGDSALYFCASSVRGNTEAFFGQGTRLTVV.

Concerning this clone: Different DNA sequences within this sample yield the same CDR3. This chain uses TRBV19 with TRBJ1-2; possible D gene TRBD1, 6 bases. Trimming shortened V by 5 bases and J by 0 bases, and 13 bases separated the two germline ends. This CDR3 comprises 15 residues. Germline CDR1 reads LNHDA; CDR2 reads SQIVND (reference sequence). Written as DNA, the CDR3 is TGTGCCAGTAGTTTACAGGGTGTTACTAACTATGGCTACACCTTC. Translated: CASSLQGVTNYGYTF.

This clone was seen more than once but under ten times. The chain is built from TRBV5-4 and TRBJ2-7, with 10 bases aligning to TRBD1. This CDR3 comprises 14 residues. Germline V gene lookup returns CDR1 SGHNT and CDR2 YYREEE (reference sequence). V gave up 2 bases and J gave up 4 bases; unmatched junction bases: 3. The DNA for the CDR3 is TGTGCCAGCAGCTTCCCGGGACAGGGGTACGAGCAGTACTTC. Residues: CASSFPGQGYEQYF.

The chain recombines TRBV29-1 with TRBJ2-1, with a tentative D call TRBD2 (6 bases). Trimming pared 0 bases from V and 2 bases from J, leaving 14 bases between. This CDR3 contains 16 residues. Germline loops: CDR1 SQVTM, CDR2 ANQGSEA. The CDR3 is CSVEDPGTVTYNEQFF. CDR3 nucleotide sequence: TGCAGCGTTGAAGATCCAGGGACTGTAACCTACAATGAGCAGTTCTTC.

The table lists this clone with a few counts. This sequence joins TRBV11-2 and TRBJ2-7; possibly TRBD2 for D (5 bases). There are 14 residues in the CDR3. Deletions cut 4 bases from V and 4 bases from J, with 14 bases between. Germline V lookup: CDR1 SGHAT, CDR2 FQNNGV. CDR3 sequence: CASSSPRGFYEQYF. The CDR3 coding sequence is TGTGCCAGCAGCTCGCCGCGAGGGTTTTACGAGCAGTACTTC.

On this clone itself: The sample contains more than one DNA sequence encoding this CDR3. The chain couples TRBV6-1 to TRBJ1-2; D uncertain. This CDR3 has 13 residues. V gave up 4 bases and J gave up 4 bases, with 10 bases separating them. Germline-derived CDR1 and CDR2 are MNHNS and SASEGT. CDR3 DNA sequence: TGTGCCAGCAGTGGAGAGGGTGTCTATGGCTACACCTTC. Translation gives CASSGEGVYGYTF.